These T cell receptor beta chains were read from a single sample in a study of T cell responses to AZD1222 COVID-19 vaccine. Assay used: immunoSEQ multiplex PCR; TCRdb lists only in-frame clones, some missing. The repertoire holds 120,000 or so clones, with 70% to 90% as singletons. The sample in question was peripheral blood, obtained 28 days after the second AZD1222 dose. These receptor sequences come from an adult who received the AZD1222 COVID-19 vaccine. The CDR3 runs from the conserved cysteine through the conserved F or W. A D gene is named only where the DNA matches it firmly. The size of a clone is reported for some rows only, either as once, few or many, or as a class for expanded clones.

TRBD1	TRBV6-2/TRBV6-3	TRBJ2-7	.	CASSTLTGGRYEQYF	TGTGCCAGCAGTACACTAACAGGGGGCCGGTACGAGCAGTACTTC
TRBD1	TRBV18	TRBJ1-6	.	CASSPEQGANSPLHF	TGTGCCAGCTCACCTGAACAGGGGGCAAATTCACCCCTCCACTTT
TRBD2	TRBV23-1	TRBJ2-3	once	CASSQSASGERDTDTQYF	TGCGCCAGCAGTCAATCAGCCAGCGGGGAAAGGGACACAGATACGCAGTATTTT
.	TRBV9	TRBJ1-3	.	CASSVGQANSGNTIYF	TGTGCCAGCAGCGTAGGACAGGCTAACTCTGGAAACACCATATATTTT
TRBD2	TRBV24-1	TRBJ2-1	.	CATSDYKLTSPFYNNEQFF	TGTGCCACCAGTGACTACAAATTGACTAGCCCCTTTTATAACAATGAGCAGTTCTTC
TRBD2	TRBV5-1	TRBJ2-3	.	CASSSAVAGGTDTQYF	TGCGCCAGCAGCTCGGCTGTAGCGGGCGGCACAGATACGCAGTATTTT
.	TRBV2	TRBJ2-3	.	CASSRDLITNTQYF	TGTGCCAGCAGCAGGGACCTTATTACCAATACGCAGTATTTT
TRBD1	TRBV30	TRBJ2-7	.	CAWSKGQGTEQYF	TGTGCCTGGAGTAAAGGACAGGGTACCGAGCAGTACTTC
.	TRBV6-4	TRBJ2-2	.	CASSTSTGSGTGELFF	TGTGCCAGCAGTACTTCAACAGGGTCGGGCACCGGGGAGCTGTTTTTT
TRBD2	TRBV7-2	TRBJ2-5	.	CASSAGLAGVETQYF	TGTGCCAGCAGCGCAGGACTAGCGGGAGTCGAGACCCAGTACTTC
TRBD1	TRBV7-8	TRBJ2-3	.	CASRVRGRTDTQYF	TGTGCCAGCAGGGTCAGGGGGCGCACAGATACGCAGTATTTT
.	TRBV4-1	TRBJ2-2	.	CASSQDVALSNTGELFF	TGCGCCAGCAGCCAAGATGTCGCACTTTCGAACACCGGGGAGCTGTTTTTT
.	TRBV6-1	TRBJ1-2	.	CASSEAAYGYTF	TGTGCCAGCAGTGAAGCGGCCTATGGCTACACCTTC
TRBD2	TRBV7-8	TRBJ2-7	few	CASSHLRGDSYEQYF	TGTGCCAGCAGCCACTTACGGGGGGACTCCTACGAGCAGTACTTC
.	TRBV7-2	TRBJ1-1	.	CASSLDGREETEAFF	TGTGCCAGCAGCTTAGATGGCAGGGAGGAAACTGAAGCTTTCTTT
.	TRBV3-1/TRBV3-2	TRBJ1-1	.	CASSPSPMVTEAFF	TGTGCCAGCAGTCCCAGTCCCATGGTCACTGAAGCTTTCTTT
.	TRBV2	TRBJ1-5	.	CASSEQGGKEPQHF	TGTGCCAGCAGTGAACAGGGAGGGAAGGAGCCCCAGCATTTT
.	TRBV18	TRBJ2-2	.	CASSPFWGGLDTGELFF	TGTGCCAGCTCACCCTTTTGGGGGGGCCTTGACACCGGGGAGCTGTTTTTT
.	TRBV6-4	TRBJ2-1	.	CASSPRVFWGEQFF	TGTGCCAGCAGTCCCCGGGTCTTTTGGGGTGAGCAGTTCTTC
.	TRBV27	TRBJ2-7	.	CASSPGPSWETYEQYF	TGTGCCAGCAGTCCTGGGCCCTCCTGGGAGACCTACGAGCAGTACTTC
.	TRBV21-1	TRBJ1-1	.	CASSKAQGAVNTEAFF	TGTGCCAGCAGCAAAGCCCAGGGGGCTGTTAACACTGAAGCTTTCTTT
TRBD2	TRBV5-6	TRBJ2-5	.	CASSSMLAGEETQYF	TGTGCCAGCAGCTCTATGCTAGCGGGAGAAGAGACCCAGTACTTC
.	TRBV4-1	TRBJ2-1	.	CASSQVNMISYNEQFF	TGCGCCAGCAGCCAAGTGAACATGATATCCTACAATGAGCAGTTCTTC
.	TRBV11-2	TRBJ1-5	once	CASSLTTGDQPQHF	TGTGCCAGCAGCCTGACGACCGGGGATCAGCCCCAGCATTTT
.	TRBV18	TRBJ1-6	once	CASSPKTVVHSPLHF	TGTGCCAGCTCACCCAAGACAGTGGTTCATTCACCCCTCCACTTT
.	TRBV7-2	TRBJ2-6	.	CASSFVAVGSGANVLTF	TGTGCCAGCAGCTTCGTAGCGGTAGGGTCCGGGGCCAACGTCCTGACTTTC
TRBD2	TRBV2	TRBJ2-1	.	CASSTGTSGRAPSSYNEQFF	TGTGCCAGCAGTACGGGGACTAGCGGGAGGGCCCCCAGCTCCTACAATGAGCAGTTCTTC
.	TRBV7-2	TRBJ2-7	.	CASSFGRGTTDYEQYF	TGTGCCAGCAGCTTCGGCCGGGGGACAACCGACTACGAGCAGTACTTC
.	TRBV6-5	TRBJ1-5	.	CASGAGFNQPQHF	TGTGCCAGCGGGGCGGGGTTCAATCAGCCCCAGCATTTT
TRBD1	TRBV5-1	TRBJ2-1	.	CASSVGTAYNEQFF	TGCGCCAGCAGCGTCGGGACAGCCTACAATGAGCAGTTCTTC
.	TRBV5-6	TRBJ1-2	.	CASSLTYGYTF	TGTGCCAGCAGCCTTACCTATGGCTACACCTTC
.	TRBV19	TRBJ2-5	.	CASSYFGGQETQYF	TGTGCCAGTAGTTATTTCGGGGGTCAAGAGACCCAGTACTTC
.	TRBV21-1	TRBJ1-2	.	CASSQLQINYGYTF	TGTGCCAGCAGCCAGCTTCAGATTAACTATGGCTACACCTTC
.	TRBV6-5	TRBJ1-1	.	CASSYSRTYLGTEAFF	TGTGCCAGCAGTTACTCGCGGACATATTTGGGCACTGAAGCTTTCTTT
.	TRBV6-2/TRBV6-3	TRBJ2-4	.	CASSYSKGTKNIQYF	TGTGCCAGCAGTTACTCGAAAGGGACGAAAAACATTCAGTACTTC
.	TRBV7-6	TRBJ1-1	.	CASSLVAGMNTEAFF	TGTGCCAGCAGCTTAGTGGCAGGGATGAACACTGAAGCTTTCTTT
.	TRBV7-3	TRBJ2-3	.	CASSLSGADTDTQYF	TGTGCCAGCAGCTTAAGTGGGGCCGACACAGATACGCAGTATTTT
.	TRBV9	TRBJ2-1	.	CASSGATYNEQFF	TGTGCCAGCAGCGGAGCAACCTACAATGAGCAGTTCTTC
.	TRBV2	TRBJ2-2	.	CASRLGGRVGFTGELFF	TGTGCCAGCAGGCTTGGGGGGAGAGTCGGGTTCACCGGGGAGCTGTTTTTT
.	TRBV7-9	TRBJ1-2	.	CASSPTGGLGYTF	TGTGCCAGCAGCCCGACGGGGGGTCTTGGCTACACCTTC
.	TRBV11-2	TRBJ1-6	few	CASSWANSPLHF	TGTGCCAGCAGCTGGGCCAATTCACCCCTCCACTTT
.	TRBV6-5	TRBJ2-7	.	CASSYSGRSSYEQYF	TGTGCCAGCAGTTACTCAGGCAGGAGCTCCTACGAGCAGTACTTC
.	TRBV19	TRBJ2-2	few	CASINRANTGELFF	TGTGCCAGTATTAACAGGGCGAACACCGGGGAGCTGTTTTTT
.	TRBV28	TRBJ1-3	.	CASSWGPNAGNTIYF	TGTGCCAGCAGTTGGGGGCCTAATGCAGGAAACACCATATATTTT
.	TRBV5-6	TRBJ1-1	.	CASSSLAGRWNTEAFF	TGTGCCAGCAGCTCCTTAGCGGGACGGTGGAACACTGAAGCTTTCTTT
.	TRBV27	TRBJ2-1	once	CASSWRGADEQFF	TGTGCCAGCAGTTGGCGGGGAGCCGATGAGCAGTTCTTC
.	TRBV30	TRBJ2-5	.	CAWSVLVGETQYF	TGTGCCTGGAGTGTACTTGTCGGCGAGACCCAGTACTTC
.	TRBV7-2	TRBJ2-7	.	CASSLGPTRYEQYF	TGTGCCAGCAGCTTAGGACCAACCCGCTACGAGCAGTACTTC
.	TRBV6-5	TRBJ2-4	.	CASQPGTAKNIQYF	TGTGCCAGCCAACCGGGGACAGCCAAAAACATTCAGTACTTC
TRBD1	TRBV5-4	TRBJ1-4	.	CASSFSGTGHIINEKLFF	TGTGCCAGCAGCTTCAGCGGGACAGGCCATATCATTAATGAAAAACTGTTTTTT